The entry below describes one TCR beta chain. Antigen: not known. The entry originates in a study of shared clonotypes between healthy human individuals. General study findings and limits: Non-shared clonotypes had lower generation probabilities than clonotypes shared by all four sorted-subset donors.

The naive CD8 population came from CD45RO-negative cells selected for CCR7, without terminally differentiated effector memory CD45RA+ cells. The germline gives CDR1 SGHTS, CDR2 YDEGEE. This CDR3 comprises 14 residues. V shed 5 bases and J shed 2 bases, with 14 bases lying between them. The assay was immunoSEQ multiplex PCR, and TCRdb's table has in-frame clones only and misses some. The sample holds some 2 million clones, about 95% seen once. Source material: naive CD8+ T cells sorted from blood. The clonotype comes from a man aged 18-30 years in good health. The chain joins TRBV5-8 to TRBJ2-7, with D possibly TRBD1 on 5 matching bases. CDR3 sequence reads: CASRLTDSPYEQYF. The CDR3 coding sequence is TGTGCCAGCAGACTAACTGACAGCCCCTACGAGCAGTACTTC. The full variable domain, with the rest looked up from reference TRBV5-8 and TRBJ2-7, is EAGVTQSPTHLIKTRGQQATLRCSPISGHTSVYWYQQALGLGLQFLLWYDEGEERNRGNFPPRFSGRQFPNYSSELNVNALELEDSALYLCASRLTDSPYEQYFGPGTRLTVT.